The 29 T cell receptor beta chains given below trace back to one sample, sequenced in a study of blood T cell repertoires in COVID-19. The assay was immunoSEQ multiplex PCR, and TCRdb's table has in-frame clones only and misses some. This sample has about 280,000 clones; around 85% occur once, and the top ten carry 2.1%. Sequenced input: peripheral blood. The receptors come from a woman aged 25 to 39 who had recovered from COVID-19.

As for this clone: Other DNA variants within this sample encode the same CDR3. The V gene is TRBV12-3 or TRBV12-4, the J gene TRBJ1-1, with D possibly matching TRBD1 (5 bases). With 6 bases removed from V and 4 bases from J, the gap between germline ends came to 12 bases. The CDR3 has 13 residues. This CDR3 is CASSRQGATEAFF. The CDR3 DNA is TGTGCCAGCAGCCGCCAAGGGGCCACTGAAGCTTTCTTT.

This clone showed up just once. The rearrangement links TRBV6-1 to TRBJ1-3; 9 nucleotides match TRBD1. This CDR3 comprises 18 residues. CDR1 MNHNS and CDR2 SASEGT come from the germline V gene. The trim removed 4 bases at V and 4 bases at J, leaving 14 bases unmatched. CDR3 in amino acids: CASSVTPEQGASGNTIYF. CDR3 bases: TGTGCCAGCAGTGTTACACCGGAACAGGGGGCGTCGGGAAACACCATATATTTT.

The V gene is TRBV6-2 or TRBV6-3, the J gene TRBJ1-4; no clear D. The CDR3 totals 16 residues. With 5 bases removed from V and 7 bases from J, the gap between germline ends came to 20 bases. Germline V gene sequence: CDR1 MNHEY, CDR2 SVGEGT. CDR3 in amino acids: CASSLPVGVLREKLFF. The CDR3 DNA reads TGTGCCAGCAGTCTCCCCGTCGGGGTTCTCCGTGAAAAACTGTTTTTT.

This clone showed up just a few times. As DNA, the CDR3 is TGTGCCAGCAACGGACAGACCGCCTTAGGCGCCGGGGAGCTGTTTTTT. This encodes CASNGQTALGAGELFF. The gene calls are TRBV7-2 and TRBJ2-2; tentatively, D is TRBD1 (6 bases). CDR1 and CDR2 from the germline V gene are SGHTA and FQGNSA. Trimming left V 7 bases short and J 6 bases short, with 21 bases between. This CDR3 region has 16 residues.

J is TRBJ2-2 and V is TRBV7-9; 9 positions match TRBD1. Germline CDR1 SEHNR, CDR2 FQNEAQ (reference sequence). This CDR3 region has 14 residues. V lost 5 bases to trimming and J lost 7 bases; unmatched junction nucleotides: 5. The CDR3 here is CASSRTGDNGELFF. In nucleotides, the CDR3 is TGTGCCAGCAGCCGGACAGGGGATAACGGGGAGCTGTTTTTT.

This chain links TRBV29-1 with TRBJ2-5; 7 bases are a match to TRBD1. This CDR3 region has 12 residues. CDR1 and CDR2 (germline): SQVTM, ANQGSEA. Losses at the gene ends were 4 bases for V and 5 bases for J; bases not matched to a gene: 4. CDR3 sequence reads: CSVGQGGETQYF. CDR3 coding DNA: TGCAGCGTTGGACAGGGTGGCGAGACCCAGTACTTC. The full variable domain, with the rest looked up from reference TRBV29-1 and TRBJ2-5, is SAVISQKPSRDICQRGTSLTIQCQVDSQVTMMFWYRQQPGQSLTLIATANQGSEATYESGFVIDKFPISRPNLTFSTLTVSNMSPEDSSIYLCSVGQGGETQYFGPGTRLLVL.

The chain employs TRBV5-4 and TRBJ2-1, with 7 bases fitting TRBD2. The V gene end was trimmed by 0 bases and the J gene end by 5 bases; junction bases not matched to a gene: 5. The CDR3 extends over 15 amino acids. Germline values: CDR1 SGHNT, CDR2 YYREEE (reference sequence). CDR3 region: CASSLGASGNNEQFF. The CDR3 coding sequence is TGTGCCAGCAGCTTGGGGGCTAGCGGAAACAATGAGCAGTTCTTC. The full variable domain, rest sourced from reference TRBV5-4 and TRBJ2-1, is ETGVTQSPTHLIKTRGQQVTLRCSSQSGHNTVSWYQQALGQGPQFIFQYYREEENGRGNFPPRFSGLQFPNYSSELNVNALELDDSALYLCASSLGASGNNEQFFGPGTRLTVL.

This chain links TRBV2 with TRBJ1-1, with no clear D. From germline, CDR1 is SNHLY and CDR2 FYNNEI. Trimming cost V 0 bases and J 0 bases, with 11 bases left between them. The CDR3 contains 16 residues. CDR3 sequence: CASSEAPITMNTEAFF. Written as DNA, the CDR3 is TGTGCCAGCAGTGAAGCGCCCATTACAATGAACACTGAAGCTTTCTTT.

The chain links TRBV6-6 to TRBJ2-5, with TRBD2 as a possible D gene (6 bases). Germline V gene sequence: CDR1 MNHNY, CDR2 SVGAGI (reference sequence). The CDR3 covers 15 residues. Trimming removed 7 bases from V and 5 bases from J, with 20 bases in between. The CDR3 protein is CASTVMGLPTETQYF. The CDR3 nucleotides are TGTGCCAGCACCGTCATGGGACTGCCGACGGAGACCCAGTACTTC.

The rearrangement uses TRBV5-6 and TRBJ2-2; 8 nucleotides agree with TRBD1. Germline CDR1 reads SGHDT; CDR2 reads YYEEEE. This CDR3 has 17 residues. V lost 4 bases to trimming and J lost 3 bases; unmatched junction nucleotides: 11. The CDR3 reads CASSPPWGQADTGELFF. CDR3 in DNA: TGTGCCAGCAGCCCACCCTGGGGACAGGCGGACACCGGGGAGCTGTTTTTT. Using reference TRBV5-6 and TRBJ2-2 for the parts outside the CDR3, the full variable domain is DAGVTQSPTHLIKTRGQQVTLRCSPKSGHDTVSWYQQALGQGPQFIFQYYEEEERQRGNFPDRFSGHQFPNYSSELNVNALLLGDSALYLCASSPPWGQADTGELFFGEGSRLTVL.

The CDR3 DNA sequence: TGTGCCAGCAGCTTGGACGGTAATGAGCAGTTCTTC. Amino acids: CASSLDGNEQFF. This chain connects TRBV5-4 to TRBJ2-1; D not certain. This CDR3 comprises 12 residues. Trimming stripped 0 bases from V and 7 bases from J, with 5 bases between. Germline assignment: CDR1 SGHNT and CDR2 YYREEE (reference sequence).

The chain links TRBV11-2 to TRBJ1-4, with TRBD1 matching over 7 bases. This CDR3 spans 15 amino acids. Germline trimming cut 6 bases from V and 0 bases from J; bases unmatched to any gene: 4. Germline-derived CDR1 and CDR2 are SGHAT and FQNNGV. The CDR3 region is CASSLTGTTNEKLFF. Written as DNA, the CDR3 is TGTGCCAGCAGTCTGACAGGGACAACTAATGAAAAACTGTTTTTT.

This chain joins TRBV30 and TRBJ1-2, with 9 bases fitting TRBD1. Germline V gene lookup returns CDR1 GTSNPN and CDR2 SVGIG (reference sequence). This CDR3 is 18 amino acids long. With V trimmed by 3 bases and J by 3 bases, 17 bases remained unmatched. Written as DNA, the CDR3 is TGTGCCTGGAGAGGGGGGGCTAACCGGGACAGGGTAGACTATGGCTACACCTTC. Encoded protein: CAWRGGANRDRVDYGYTF.

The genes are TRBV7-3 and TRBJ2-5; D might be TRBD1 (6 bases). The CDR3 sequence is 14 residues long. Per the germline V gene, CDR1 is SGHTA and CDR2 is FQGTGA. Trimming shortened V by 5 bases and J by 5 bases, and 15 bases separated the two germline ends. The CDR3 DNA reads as TGTGCCAGCAGCCAACAGGGAGTGGAGGAGACCCAGTACTTC. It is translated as CASSQQGVEETQYF.

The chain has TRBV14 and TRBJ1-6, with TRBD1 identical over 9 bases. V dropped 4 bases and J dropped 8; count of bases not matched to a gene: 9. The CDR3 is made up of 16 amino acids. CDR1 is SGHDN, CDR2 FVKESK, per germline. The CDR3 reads CASSRFLGQGYSPLHF. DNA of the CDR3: TGTGCCAGCAGCCGCTTTCTAGGACAGGGGTATTCACCCCTCCACTTT.

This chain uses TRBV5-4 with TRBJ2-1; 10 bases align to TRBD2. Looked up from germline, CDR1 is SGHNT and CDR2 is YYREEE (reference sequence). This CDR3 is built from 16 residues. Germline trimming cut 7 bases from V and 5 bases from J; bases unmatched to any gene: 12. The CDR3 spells CASSRLAGVGNNEQFF. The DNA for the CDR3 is TGTGCCAGCTCGAGGCTAGCGGGAGTTGGGAACAATGAGCAGTTCTTC.

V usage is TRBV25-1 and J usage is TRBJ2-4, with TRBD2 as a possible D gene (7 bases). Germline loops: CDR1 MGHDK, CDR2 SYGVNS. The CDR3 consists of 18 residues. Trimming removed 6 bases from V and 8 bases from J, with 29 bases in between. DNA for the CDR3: TGTGCCAGCAGCGTCGTAGGGGGGGGCGCTTATGGAGGGTACATTCAGTACTTC. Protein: CASSVVGGGAYGGYIQYF.

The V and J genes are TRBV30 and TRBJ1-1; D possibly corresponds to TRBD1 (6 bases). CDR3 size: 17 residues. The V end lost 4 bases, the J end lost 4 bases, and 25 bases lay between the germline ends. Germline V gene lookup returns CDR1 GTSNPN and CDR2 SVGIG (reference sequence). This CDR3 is CAWNFGRGRGLSTEAFF. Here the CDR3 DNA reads TGTGCCTGGAATTTCGGCCGGGGCAGGGGTTTGAGCACTGAAGCTTTCTTT.

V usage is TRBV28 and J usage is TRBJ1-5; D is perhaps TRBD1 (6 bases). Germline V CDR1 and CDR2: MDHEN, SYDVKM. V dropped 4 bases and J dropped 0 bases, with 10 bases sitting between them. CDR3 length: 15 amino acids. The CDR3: CASSSTGFSNQPQHF. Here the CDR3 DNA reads TGTGCCAGCAGTTCAACAGGGTTTAGCAATCAGCCCCAGCATTTT.

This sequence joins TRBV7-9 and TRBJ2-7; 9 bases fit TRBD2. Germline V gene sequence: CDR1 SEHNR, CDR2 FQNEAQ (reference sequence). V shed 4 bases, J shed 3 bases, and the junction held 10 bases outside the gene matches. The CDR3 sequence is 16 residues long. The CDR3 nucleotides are TGTGCCAGCAGCTCCGCCGTAGCGGGAGAATACTACGAGCAGTACTTC. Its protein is CASSSAVAGEYYEQYF. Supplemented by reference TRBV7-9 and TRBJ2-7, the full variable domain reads DTGVSQNPRHKITKRGQNVTFRCDPISEHNRLYWYRQTLGQGPEFLTYFQNEAQLEKSRLLSDRFSAERPKGSFSTLEIQRTEQGDSAMYLCASSSAVAGEYYEQYFGPGTRLTVT.

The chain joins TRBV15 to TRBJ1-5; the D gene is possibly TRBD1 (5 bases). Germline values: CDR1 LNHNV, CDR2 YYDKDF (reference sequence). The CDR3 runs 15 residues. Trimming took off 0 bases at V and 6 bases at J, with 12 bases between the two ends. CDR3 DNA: TGTGCCACCAGCAGAGATGGGCAGGGTAGTCAGCCCCAGCATTTT. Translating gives CATSRDGQGSQPQHF.

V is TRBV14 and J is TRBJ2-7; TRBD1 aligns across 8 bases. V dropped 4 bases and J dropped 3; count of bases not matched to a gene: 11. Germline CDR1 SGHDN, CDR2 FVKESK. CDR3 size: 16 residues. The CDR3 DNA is TGTGCCAGCAGCCCGAACCCGGGACAGGCACGCTACGAGCAGTACTTC. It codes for CASSPNPGQARYEQYF.

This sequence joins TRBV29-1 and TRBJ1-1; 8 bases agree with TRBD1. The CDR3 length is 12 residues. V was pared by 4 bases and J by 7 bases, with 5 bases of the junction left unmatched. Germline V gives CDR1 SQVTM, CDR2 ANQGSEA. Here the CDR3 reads CSVVTGVGEAFF. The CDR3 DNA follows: TGCAGCGTTGTGACAGGGGTAGGTGAAGCTTTCTTT. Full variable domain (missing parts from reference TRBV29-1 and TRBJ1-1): SAVISQKPSRDICQRGTSLTIQCQVDSQVTMMFWYRQQPGQSLTLIATANQGSEATYESGFVIDKFPISRPNLTFSTLTVSNMSPEDSSIYLCSVVTGVGEAFFGQGTRLTVV.

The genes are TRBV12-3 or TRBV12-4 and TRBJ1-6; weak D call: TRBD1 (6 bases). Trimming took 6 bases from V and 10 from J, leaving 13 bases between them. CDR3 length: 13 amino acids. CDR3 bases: TGTGCCAGCAGCCTCCAACAGGGATCACCCCTCCACTTT. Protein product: CASSLQQGSPLHF.

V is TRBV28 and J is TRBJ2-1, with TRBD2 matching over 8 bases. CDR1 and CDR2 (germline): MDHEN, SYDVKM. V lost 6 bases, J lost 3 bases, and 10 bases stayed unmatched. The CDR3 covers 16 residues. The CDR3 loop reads CASRTTGTSRYNEQFF. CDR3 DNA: TGTGCCAGCAGGACAACCGGGACTAGTCGCTACAATGAGCAGTTCTTC.

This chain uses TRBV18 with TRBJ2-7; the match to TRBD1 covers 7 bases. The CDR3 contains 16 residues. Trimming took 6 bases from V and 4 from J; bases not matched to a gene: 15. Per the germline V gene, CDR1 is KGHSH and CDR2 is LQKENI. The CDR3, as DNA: TGTGCCAGCTCCCAGAGTTCCGACAGGGCGGCATACGAGCAGTACTTC. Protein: CASSQSSDRAAYEQYF.

The CDR3 region is CAAKDRNEKLFF. The CDR3 DNA follows: TGTGCCGCAAAGGACAGAAATGAAAAACTGTTTTTT. This chain connects TRBV19 to TRBJ1-4, with D possibly matching TRBD1 (6 bases). V was clipped by 11 bases and J by 5 bases, with 12 bases between them. CDR1 is LNHDA and CDR2 is SQIVND in the germline V gene (reference sequence). The CDR3 consists of 12 residues.

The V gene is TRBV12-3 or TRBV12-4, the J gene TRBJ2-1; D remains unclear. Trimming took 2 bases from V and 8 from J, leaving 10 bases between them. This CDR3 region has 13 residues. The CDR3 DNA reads TGTGCCAGCAGTTTAAGAAGCGTGGATGAGCAGTTCTTC. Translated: CASSLRSVDEQFF.

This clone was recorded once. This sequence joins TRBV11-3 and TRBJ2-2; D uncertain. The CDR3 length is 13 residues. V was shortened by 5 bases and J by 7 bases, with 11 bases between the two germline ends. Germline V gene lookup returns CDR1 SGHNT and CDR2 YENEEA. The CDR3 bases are TGTGCCAGCAGCCCCATCACGGGCGGGGAGCTGTTTTTT. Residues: CASSPITGGELFF. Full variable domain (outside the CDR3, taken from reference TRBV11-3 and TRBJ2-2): EAGVVQSPRYKIIEKKQPVAFWCNPISGHNTLYWYLQNLGQGPELLIRYENEEAVDDSQLPKDRFSAERLKGVDSTLKIQPAELGDSAVYLCASSPITGGELFFGEGSRLTVL.